This TCR beta chain was captured in a study of T cells in Graves' hyperthyroidism and ophthalmopathy. Study background: Peripheral blood was obtained at initial diagnosis, preceding any treatment.

This clonotype was counted only a few times. Amplification yielded TCR beta CDR3 regions, with RNA transcripts as the source. Initially, a first-round RT-PCR of the TCR CDR3 employed the HTBI primer set. TCRdb ran MiXCR on the multiplex PCR reads and lists one entry per CDR3 protein. The sample yields approximately 600,000 distinct CDR3 sequences, around 20% seen once. The V gene end was trimmed by 6 bases and the J gene end by 6 bases; junction bases not matched to a gene: 8. CDR1 is MGHDK and CDR2 is SYGVNS in the germline V gene. CDR3 length: 14 residues. At least 3 on the Clinical Activity Score was recorded for ophthalmopathy patients, who also had NOSPECS grade at least 4 and duration under 3 months.

The sample consisted of blood. The gene calls are TRBV25-1 and TRBJ1-2; 9 bases are shared with TRBD1. The receptor was isolated from a man aged 25-40 years with Graves' ophthalmopathy. The CDR3 loop reads CASRGRTGEDGYTF. CDR3 nucleotides: TGTGCCAGCAGAGGAAGGACAGGGGAAGATGGCTACACCTTC.